This TCR beta chain was captured by sequencing in a study of cytomegalovirus exposure and HLA in healthy donors. The PCR used 60 Vbeta and 13 Jbeta primers. Only in-frame clones appear in the TCRdb table, and some are missing; sequencing was by immunoSEQ multiplex PCR. With tens of thousands of clones in the sample, the ten largest clones hold 1.5% to 2%. The CDR3 is 16 amino acids. Trimming shortened V by 4 bases and J by 7 bases, and 23 bases separated the two germline ends. Germline values: CDR1 SGHAT, CDR2 FQNNGV. The sequence derives from a woman under 40 in good health and CMV-seronegative. V and J are TRBV11-2 and TRBJ2-7; a possible D gene is TRBD2 (6 bases). Sequenced input: PBMCs. CDR3 loop: CASSSLRTKSAGEQYF. The CDR3 DNA sequence: TGTGCCAGCAGCTCCCTGCGGACAAAAAGCGCGGGGGAGCAGTACTTC.